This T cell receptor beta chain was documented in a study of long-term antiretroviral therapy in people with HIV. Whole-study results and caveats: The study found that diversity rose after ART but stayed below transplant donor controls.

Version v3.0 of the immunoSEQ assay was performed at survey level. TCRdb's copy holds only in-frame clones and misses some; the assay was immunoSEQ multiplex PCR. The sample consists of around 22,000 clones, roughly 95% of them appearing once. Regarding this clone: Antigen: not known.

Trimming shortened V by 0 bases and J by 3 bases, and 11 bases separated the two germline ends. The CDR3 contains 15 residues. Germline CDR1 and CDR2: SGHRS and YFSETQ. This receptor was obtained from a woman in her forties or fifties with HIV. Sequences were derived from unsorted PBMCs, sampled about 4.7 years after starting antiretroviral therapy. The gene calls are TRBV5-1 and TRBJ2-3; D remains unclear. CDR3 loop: CASSLDGKRTDTQYF. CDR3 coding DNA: TGCGCCAGCAGCTTGGATGGGAAACGGACAGATACGCAGTATTTT. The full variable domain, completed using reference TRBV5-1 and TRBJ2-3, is KAGVTQTPRYLIKTRGQQVTLSCSPISGHRSVSWYQQTPGQGLQFLFEYFSETQRNKGNFPGRFSGRQFSNSRSEMNVSTLELGDSALYLCASSLDGKRTDTQYFGPGTRLTVL.